This entry describes one TCR beta chain. The antigen is unknown. This specimen comes from a study of T-cell memory formation after mild COVID-19. Study results and limitations: Clones which contracted sat mainly in CM and EM if CD4+, and in EMRA if CD8+.

The V end was cut by 5 bases, the J end by 8 bases, with 19 bases between. Germline values: CDR1 SEHNR, CDR2 FQNEAQ (reference sequence). The CDR3 is made up of 14 amino acids. TCRdb ran MiXCR on the 5' RACE reads and lists one entry per CDR3 protein. Here the sample spans about 180,000 distinct CDR3 sequences, roughly 18% being singletons. V is TRBV7-9 and J is TRBJ2-7; D uncertain. Sequencing used PBMCs or a T cell subset sorted from them (not recorded which). The source is a man aged 18 to 29 who had mild COVID-19 (a few samples of this study predate the infection). Cell type and time point are not known. The chain's CDR3 is CASSPPGDPEKQYF. In nucleotides, the CDR3 is TGTGCCAGCAGCCCCCCCGGAGATCCCGAAAAGCAGTACTTC. The whole variable domain, filled in from reference TRBV7-9 and TRBJ2-7, reads DTGVSQNPRHKITKRGQNVTFRCDPISEHNRLYWYRQTLGQGPEFLTYFQNEAQLEKSRLLSDRFSAERPKGSFSTLEIQRTEQGDSAMYLCASSPPGDPEKQYFGPGTRLTVT.